This T cell receptor (beta chain) came from a study of blood T cell repertoires in COVID-19. On the study more broadly: The cDNA or gDNA used as material had been derived from T cells, B-cell-depleted T cells, or PBMCs.

Measured with immunoSEQ multiplex PCR; TCRdb has only the in-frame clones, and not every one. The repertoire holds about 240,000 clones, with around 88% as singletons. This CDR3 region has 15 residues. CDR1 is SGHDT, CDR2 YYEEEE, per germline. The V end was cut by 0 bases, the J end by 5 bases, with 12 bases between. The TCR originated in a woman in her 40s with acute COVID-19. Sequenced material: PBMCs or T cells enriched from blood (not recorded which). This chain joins TRBV5-6 and TRBJ1-5, with D unclear. CDR3 amino acids: CASSLVGREDQPQHF. The CDR3 coding sequence is TGTGCCAGCAGCTTGGTAGGCAGAGAGGATCAGCCCCAGCATTTT.